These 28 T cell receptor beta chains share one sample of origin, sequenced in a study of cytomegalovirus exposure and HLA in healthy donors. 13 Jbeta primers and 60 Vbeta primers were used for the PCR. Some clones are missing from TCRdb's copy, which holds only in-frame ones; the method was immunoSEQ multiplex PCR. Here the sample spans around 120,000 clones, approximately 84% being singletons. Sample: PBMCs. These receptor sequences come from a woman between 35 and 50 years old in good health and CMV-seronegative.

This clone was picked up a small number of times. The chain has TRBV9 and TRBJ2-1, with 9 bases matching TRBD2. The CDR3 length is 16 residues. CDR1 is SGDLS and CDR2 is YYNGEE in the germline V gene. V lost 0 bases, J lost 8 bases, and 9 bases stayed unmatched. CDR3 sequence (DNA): TGTGCCAGCAGCGTAGAAGGCGGGGGGGCCGATGATGAGCAGTTCTTC. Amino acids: CASSVEGGGADDEQFF. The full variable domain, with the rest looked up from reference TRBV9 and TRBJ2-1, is DSGVTQTPKHLITATGQRVTLRCSPRSGDLSVYWYQQSLDQGLQFLIQYYNGEERAKGNILERFSAQQFPDLHSELNLSSLELGDSALYFCASSVEGGGADDEQFFGPGTRLTVL.

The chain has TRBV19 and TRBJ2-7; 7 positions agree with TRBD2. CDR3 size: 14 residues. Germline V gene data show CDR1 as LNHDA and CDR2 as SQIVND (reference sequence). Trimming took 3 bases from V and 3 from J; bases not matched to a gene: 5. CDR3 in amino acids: CASSIMGGDYEQYF. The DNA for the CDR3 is TGTGCCAGTAGTATTATGGGGGGGGACTACGAGCAGTACTTC.

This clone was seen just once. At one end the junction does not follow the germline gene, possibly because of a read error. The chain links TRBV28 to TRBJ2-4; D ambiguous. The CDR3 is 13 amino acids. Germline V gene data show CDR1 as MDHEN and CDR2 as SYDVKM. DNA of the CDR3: TGTGCCACCCACGAAGGTCTGAAAAACAGTCAGTACTTC. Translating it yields CATHEGLKNSQYF.

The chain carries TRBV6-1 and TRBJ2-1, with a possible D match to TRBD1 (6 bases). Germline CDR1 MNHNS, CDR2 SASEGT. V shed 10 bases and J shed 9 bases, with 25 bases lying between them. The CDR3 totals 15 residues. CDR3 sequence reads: CATTLERTAPTEQFF. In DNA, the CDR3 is TGTGCCACAACACTCGAAAGGACAGCTCCTACTGAGCAGTTCTTC.

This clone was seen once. CDR3 DNA sequence: TGTGCCACTCAGGGGCAGTTCTACGAGCAGTACTTC. Amino acids: CATQGQFYEQYF. The chain couples TRBV2 to TRBJ2-7, with D perhaps TRBD1 (6 bases). This CDR3 has 12 residues. Germline V gives CDR1 SNHLY, CDR2 FYNNEI. Deletions cut 10 bases from V and 3 bases from J, with 13 bases between.

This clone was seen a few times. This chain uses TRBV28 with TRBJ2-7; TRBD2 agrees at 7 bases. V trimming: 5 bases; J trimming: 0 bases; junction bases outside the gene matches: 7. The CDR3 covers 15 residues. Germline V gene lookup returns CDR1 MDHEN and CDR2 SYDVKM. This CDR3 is CASSPGGSLSYEQYF. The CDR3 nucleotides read TGTGCCAGCAGTCCCGGGGGGTCCCTCTCCTACGAGCAGTACTTC.

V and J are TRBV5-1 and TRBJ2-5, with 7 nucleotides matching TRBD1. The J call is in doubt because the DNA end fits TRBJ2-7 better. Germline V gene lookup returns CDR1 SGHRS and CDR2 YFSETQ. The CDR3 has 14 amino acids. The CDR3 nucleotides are TGCGCCAGCAGCTTGCTCCCAGGGGGCTACGAGCAGTACTTC. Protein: CASSLLPGGYEQYF.

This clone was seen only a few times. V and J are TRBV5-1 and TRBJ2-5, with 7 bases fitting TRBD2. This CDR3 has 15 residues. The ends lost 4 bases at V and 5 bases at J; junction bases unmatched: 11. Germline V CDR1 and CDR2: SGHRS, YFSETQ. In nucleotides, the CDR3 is TGCGCCAGCAGCCTTCGTGGTGGTAGCGGGGAGACCCAGTACTTC. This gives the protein CASSLRGGSGETQYF.

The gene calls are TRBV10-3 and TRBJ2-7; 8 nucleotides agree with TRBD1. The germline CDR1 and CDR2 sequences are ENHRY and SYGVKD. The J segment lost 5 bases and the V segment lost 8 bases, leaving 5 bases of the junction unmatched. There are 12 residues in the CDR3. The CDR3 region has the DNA TGTGCCATCGCCGGGACAGGCAACGAGCAGTACTTC. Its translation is CAIAGTGNEQYF.

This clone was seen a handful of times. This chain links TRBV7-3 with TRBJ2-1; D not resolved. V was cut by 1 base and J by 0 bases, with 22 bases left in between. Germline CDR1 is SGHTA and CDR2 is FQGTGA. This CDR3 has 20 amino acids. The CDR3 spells CASSLSTVQEMQSSYNEQFF. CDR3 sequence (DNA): TGTGCCAGCAGCTTAAGTACGGTCCAGGAAATGCAGAGCTCCTACAATGAGCAGTTCTTC. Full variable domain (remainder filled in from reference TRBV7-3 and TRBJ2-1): GAGVSQTPSNKVTEKGKYVELRCDPISGHTALYWYRQSLGQGPEFLIYFQGTGAADDSGLPNDRFFAVRPEGSVSTLKIQRTERGDSAVYLCASSLSTVQEMQSSYNEQFFGPGTRLTVL.

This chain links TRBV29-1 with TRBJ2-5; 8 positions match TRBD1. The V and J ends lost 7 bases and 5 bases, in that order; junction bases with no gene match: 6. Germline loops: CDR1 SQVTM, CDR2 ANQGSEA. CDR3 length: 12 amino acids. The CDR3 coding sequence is TGCAGCGCTAGACAGGGGACGGAGACCCAGTACTTC. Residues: CSARQGTETQYF. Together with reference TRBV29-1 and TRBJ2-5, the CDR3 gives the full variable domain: SAVISQKPSRDICQRGTSLTIQCQVDSQVTMMFWYRQQPGQSLTLIATANQGSEATYESGFVIDKFPISRPNLTFSTLTVSNMSPEDSSIYLCSARQGTETQYFGPGTRLLVL.

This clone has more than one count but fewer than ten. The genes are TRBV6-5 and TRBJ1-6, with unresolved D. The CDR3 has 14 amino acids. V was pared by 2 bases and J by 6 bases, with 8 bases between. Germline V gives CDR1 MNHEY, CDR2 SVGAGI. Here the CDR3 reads CASSYAGLNSPLHF. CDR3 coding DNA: TGTGCCAGCAGTTACGCAGGTCTTAATTCACCCCTCCACTTT.

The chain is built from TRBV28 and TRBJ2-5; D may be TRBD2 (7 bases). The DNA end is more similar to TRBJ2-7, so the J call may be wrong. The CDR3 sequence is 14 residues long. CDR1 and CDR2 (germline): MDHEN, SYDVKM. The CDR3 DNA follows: TGTGCCAGCAGTTTGATCGGGGGGCGATACGAGCAGTACTTC. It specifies CASSLIGGRYEQYF.

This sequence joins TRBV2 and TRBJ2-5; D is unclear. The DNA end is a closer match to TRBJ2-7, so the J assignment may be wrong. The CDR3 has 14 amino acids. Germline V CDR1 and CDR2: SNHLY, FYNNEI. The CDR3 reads CASSGRRVSYEQYF. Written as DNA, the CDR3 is TGTGCCAGCAGTGGACGACGGGTATCCTACGAGCAGTACTTC.

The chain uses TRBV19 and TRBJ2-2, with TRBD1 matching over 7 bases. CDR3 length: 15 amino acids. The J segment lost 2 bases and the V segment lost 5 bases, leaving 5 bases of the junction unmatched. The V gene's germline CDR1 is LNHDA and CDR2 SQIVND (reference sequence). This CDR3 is CASSSSGGNTGELFF. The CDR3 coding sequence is TGTGCCAGTAGTTCGTCAGGGGGTAACACCGGGGAGCTGTTTTTT.

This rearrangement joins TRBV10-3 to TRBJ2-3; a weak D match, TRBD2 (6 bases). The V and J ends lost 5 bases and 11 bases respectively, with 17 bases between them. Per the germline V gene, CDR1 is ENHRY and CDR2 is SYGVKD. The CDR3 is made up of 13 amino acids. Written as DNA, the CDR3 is TGTGCCATCAGTTCAGTTCCCGAGGGAGGGCAGTATTTT. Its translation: CAISSVPEGGQYF.

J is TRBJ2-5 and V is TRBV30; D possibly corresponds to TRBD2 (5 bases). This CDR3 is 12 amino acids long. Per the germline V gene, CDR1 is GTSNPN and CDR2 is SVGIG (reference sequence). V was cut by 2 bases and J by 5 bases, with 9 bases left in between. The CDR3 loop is CAWSRIAETQYF. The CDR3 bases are TGTGCCTGGAGTCGCATAGCGGAGACCCAGTACTTC.

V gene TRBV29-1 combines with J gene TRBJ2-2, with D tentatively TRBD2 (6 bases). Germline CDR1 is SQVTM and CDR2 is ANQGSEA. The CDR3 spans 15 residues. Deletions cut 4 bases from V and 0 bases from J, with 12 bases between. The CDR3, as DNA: TGCAGCGTTGGGGCGCGGGGAACGAACACCGGGGAGCTGTTTTTT. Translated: CSVGARGTNTGELFF.

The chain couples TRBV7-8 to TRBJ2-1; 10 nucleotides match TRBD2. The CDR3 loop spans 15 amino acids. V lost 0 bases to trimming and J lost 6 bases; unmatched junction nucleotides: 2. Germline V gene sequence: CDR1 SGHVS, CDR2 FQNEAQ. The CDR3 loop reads CASSLALAGANEQFF. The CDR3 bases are TGTGCCAGCAGCTTAGCGCTAGCGGGAGCCAATGAGCAGTTCTTC.

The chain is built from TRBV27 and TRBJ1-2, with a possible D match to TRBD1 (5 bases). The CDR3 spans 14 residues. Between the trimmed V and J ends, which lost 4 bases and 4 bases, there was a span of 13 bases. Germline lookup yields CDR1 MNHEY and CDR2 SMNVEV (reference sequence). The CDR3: CASSYAGRSYGYTF. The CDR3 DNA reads TGTGCCAGCAGTTACGCGGGACGGTCCTATGGCTACACCTTC.

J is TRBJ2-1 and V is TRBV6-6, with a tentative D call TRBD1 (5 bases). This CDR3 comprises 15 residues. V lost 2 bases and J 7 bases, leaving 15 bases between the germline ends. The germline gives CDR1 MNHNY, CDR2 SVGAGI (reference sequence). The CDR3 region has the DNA TGTGCCAGCAGTTACCTGATTCAGGGAAATAATGAGCAGTTCTTC. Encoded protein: CASSYLIQGNNEQFF.

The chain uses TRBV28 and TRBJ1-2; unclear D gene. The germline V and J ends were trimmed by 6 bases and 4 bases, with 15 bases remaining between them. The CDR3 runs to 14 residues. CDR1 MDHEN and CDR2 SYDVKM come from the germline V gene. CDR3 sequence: CASSNYVGLYGYTF. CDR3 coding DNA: TGTGCCAGCAGCAACTATGTTGGCCTCTATGGCTACACCTTC.

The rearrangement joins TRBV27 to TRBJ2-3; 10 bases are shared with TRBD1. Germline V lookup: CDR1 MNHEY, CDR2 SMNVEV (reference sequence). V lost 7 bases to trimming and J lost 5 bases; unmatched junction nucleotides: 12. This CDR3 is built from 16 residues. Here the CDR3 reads CASTAADRGPVDTQYF. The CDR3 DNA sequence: TGTGCCAGCACCGCGGCAGACAGGGGGCCTGTAGATACGCAGTATTTT.

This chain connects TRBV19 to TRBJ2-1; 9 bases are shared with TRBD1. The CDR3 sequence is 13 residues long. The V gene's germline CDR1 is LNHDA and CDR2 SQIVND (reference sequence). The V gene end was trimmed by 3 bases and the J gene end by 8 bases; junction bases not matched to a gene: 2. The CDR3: CASSITGGHEQFF. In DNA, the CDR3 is TGTGCCAGTAGTATTACAGGGGGCCATGAGCAGTTCTTC.

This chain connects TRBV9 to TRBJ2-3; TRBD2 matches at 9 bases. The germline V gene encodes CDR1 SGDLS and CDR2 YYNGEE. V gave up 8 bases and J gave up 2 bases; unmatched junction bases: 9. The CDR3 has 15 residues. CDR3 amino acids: CASTLGGGATDTQYF. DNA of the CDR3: TGTGCCAGTACCCTCGGCGGGGGGGCCACAGATACGCAGTATTTT.

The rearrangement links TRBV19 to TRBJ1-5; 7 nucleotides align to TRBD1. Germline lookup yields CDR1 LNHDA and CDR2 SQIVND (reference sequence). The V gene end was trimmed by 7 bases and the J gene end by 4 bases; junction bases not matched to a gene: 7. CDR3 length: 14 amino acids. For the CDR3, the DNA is TGTGCCAGTACCCCGGACAGGCCTAATCAGCCCCAGCATTTT. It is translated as CASTPDRPNQPQHF.

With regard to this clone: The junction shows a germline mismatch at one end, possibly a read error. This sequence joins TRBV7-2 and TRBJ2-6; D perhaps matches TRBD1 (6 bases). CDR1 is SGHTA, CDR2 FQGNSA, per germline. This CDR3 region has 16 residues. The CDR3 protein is CASSLGGPSGANGLTF. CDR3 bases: TGTGCCAGCAGCTTAGGGGGGCCCTCTGGGGCCAACGGCCTGACTTTC.

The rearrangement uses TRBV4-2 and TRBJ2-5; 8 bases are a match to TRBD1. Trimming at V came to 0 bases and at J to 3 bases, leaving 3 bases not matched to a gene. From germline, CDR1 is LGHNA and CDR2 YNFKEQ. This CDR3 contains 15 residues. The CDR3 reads CASSQEGTGEETQYF. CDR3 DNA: TGTGCCAGCAGCCAAGAGGGGACAGGTGAAGAGACCCAGTACTTC.